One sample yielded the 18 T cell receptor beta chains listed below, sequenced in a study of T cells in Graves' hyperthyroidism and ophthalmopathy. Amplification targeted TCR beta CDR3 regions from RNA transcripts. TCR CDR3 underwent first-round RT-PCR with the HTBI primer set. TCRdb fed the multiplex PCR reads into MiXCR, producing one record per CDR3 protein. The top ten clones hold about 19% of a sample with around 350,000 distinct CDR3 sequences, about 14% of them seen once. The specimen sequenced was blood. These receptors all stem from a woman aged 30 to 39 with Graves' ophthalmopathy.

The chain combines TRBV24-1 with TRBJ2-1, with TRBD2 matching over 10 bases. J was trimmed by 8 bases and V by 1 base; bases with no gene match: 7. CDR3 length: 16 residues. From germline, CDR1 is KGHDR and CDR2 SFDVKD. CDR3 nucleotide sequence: TGTGCCACCAGTGATTTACCTAGCGGGAGTACCGATGAGCAGTTCTTC. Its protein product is CATSDLPSGSTDEQFF.

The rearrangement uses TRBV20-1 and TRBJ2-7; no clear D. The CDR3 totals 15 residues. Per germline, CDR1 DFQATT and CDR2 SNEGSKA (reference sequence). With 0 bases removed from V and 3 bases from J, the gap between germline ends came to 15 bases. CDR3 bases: TGCAGTGCTAGAGATCAAGCAGTAAGTTACTACGAGCAGTACTTC. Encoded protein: CSARDQAVSYYEQYF.

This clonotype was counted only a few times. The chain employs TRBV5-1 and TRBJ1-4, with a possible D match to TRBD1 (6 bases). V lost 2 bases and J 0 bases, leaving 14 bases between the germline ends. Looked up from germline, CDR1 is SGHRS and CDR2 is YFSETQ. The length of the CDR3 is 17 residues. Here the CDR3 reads CASSLRQADATNEKLFF. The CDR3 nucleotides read TGCGCCAGCAGCTTACGACAGGCCGACGCAACTAATGAAAAACTGTTTTTT.

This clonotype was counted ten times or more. CDR3 region: CASSSYGGRGYTF. Here the CDR3 DNA reads TGTGCCAGCAGCTCCTACGGGGGCCGGGGCTACACCTTC. The genes are TRBV7-2 and TRBJ1-2, with D tentatively TRBD1 (6 bases). The CDR3 runs 13 residues. V lost 4 bases and J 8 bases, leaving 14 bases between the germline ends. The germline gives CDR1 SGHTA, CDR2 FQGNSA.

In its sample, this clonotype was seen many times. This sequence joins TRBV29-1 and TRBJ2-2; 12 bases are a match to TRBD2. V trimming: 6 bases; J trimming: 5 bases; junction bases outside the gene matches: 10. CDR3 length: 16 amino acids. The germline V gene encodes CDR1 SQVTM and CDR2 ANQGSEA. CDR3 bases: TGCAGCGTGAATCCGGGACTAGCGGGCCTTACCGGGGAGCTGTTTTTT. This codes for CSVNPGLAGLTGELFF.

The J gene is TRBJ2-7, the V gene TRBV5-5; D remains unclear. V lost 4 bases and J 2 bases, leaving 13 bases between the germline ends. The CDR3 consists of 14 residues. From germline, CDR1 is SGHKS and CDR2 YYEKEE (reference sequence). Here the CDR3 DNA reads TGTGCCAGCAGCGTCCCTGGCCAGACCTACGAGCAGTACTTC. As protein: CASSVPGQTYEQYF.

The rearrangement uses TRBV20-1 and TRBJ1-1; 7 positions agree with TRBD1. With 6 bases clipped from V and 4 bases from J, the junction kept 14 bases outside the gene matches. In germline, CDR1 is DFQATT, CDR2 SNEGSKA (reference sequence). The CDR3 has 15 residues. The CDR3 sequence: CSARTGWIGSTEAFF. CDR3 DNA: TGCAGTGCGAGGACAGGTTGGATTGGTAGCACTGAAGCTTTCTTT.

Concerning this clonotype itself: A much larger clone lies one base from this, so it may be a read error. Here the CDR3 reads CASSLISGPPEASF. The DNA of the CDR3 is TGTGCCAGCAGTTTGATTTCGGGTCCCCCTGAAGCTTCCTTT. The chain joins TRBV12-3 or TRBV12-4 to TRBJ1-1, with D unresolved. The CDR3 spans 14 residues.

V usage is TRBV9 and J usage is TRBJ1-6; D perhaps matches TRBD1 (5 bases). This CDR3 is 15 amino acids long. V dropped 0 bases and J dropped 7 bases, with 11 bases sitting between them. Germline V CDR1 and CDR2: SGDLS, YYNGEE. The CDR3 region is CASSVVDTQNSPLHF. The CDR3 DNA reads TGTGCCAGCAGCGTAGTGGACACCCAAAATTCACCCCTCCACTTT.

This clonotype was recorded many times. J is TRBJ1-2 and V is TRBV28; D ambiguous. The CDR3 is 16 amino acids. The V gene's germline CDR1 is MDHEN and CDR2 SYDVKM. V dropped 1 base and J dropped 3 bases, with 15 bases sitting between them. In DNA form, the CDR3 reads TGTGCCAGCAGTTTATTCGTATATAGGATCTACTATGGCTACACCTTC. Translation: CASSLFVYRIYYGYTF.

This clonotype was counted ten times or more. The CDR3 coding sequence is TGTGCCAGCAGTTACAGCAGGGGTAGCAATCAGCCCCAGCATTTT. It encodes CASSYSRGSNQPQHF. This chain uses TRBV6-5 with TRBJ1-5; tentatively, D is TRBD1 (6 bases). The CDR3 length is 15 residues. V was trimmed by 2 bases and J by 0 bases, leaving 8 bases between them. Germline CDR1 MNHEY, CDR2 SVGAGI.

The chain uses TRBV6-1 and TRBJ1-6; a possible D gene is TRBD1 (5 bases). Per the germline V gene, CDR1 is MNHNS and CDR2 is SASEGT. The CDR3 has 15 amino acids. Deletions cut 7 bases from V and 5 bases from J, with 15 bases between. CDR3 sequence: CASTPTVPHNSPLHF. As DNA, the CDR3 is TGTGCCAGCACCCCGACAGTTCCGCATAATTCACCCCTCCACTTT.

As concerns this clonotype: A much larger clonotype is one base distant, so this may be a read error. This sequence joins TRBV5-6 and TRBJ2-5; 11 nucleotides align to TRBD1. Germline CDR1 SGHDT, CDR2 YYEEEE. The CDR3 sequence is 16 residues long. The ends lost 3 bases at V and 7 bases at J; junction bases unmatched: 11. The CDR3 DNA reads TGTGCCAGCAGCTGGACAGGGGGCGCGGTGTGGGGGACCCAGTACTTC. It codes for CASSWTGGAVWGTQYF.

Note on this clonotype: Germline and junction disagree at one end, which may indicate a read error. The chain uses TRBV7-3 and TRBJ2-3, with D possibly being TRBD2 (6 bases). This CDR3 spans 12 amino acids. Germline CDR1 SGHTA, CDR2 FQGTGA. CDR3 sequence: CASTPVAGYAVF. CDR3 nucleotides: TGTGCCAGCACCCCGGTTGCGGGATACGCAGTATTT.

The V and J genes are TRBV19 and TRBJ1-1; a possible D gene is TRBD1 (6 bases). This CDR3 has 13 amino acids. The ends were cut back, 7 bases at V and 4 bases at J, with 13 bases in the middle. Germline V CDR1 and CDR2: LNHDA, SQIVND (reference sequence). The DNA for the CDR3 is TGTGCCAGTAAGGCGACAGGCGCCACTGAAGCTTTCTTT. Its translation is CASKATGATEAFF.

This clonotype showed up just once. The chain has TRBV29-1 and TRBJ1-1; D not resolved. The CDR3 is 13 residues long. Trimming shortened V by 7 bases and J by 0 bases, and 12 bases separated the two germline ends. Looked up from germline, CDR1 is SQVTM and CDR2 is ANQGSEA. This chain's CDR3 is CSADPGVNTEAFF. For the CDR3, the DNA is TGCAGCGCAGACCCTGGCGTGAACACTGAAGCTTTCTTT.

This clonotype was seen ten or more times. Here the CDR3 reads CATSMSGLGEQYF. The CDR3 nucleotides read TGTGCCACCAGCATGTCCGGGCTCGGGGAGCAGTACTTC. V and J are TRBV15 and TRBJ2-7; the D is unclear. V was shortened by 4 bases and J by 7 bases, with 14 bases between the two germline ends. In germline, CDR1 is LNHNV, CDR2 YYDKDF (reference sequence). The CDR3 runs to 13 residues.

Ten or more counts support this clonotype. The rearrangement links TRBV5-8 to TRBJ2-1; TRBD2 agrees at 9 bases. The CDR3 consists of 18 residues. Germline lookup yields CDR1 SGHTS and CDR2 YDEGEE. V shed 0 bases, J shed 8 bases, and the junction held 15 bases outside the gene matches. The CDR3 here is CASSLGLAGPSSVDEQFF. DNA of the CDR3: TGTGCCAGCAGCTTGGGGCTAGCGGGGCCATCTTCGGTGGATGAGCAGTTCTTC. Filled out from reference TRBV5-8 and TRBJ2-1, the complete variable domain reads EAGVTQSPTHLIKTRGQQATLRCSPISGHTSVYWYQQALGLGLQFLLWYDEGEERNRGNFPPRFSGRQFPNYSSELNVNALELEDSALYLCASSLGLAGPSSVDEQFFGPGTRLTVL.